This T cell receptor (beta chain) was retrieved from a study of OX40 agonist ivuxolimab in advanced cancers. Study as a whole: Among those treated, three patients had partial responses, one with hepatocellular carcinoma and two with cutaneous melanoma.

Germline lookup yields CDR1 SGDLS and CDR2 YYNGEE. CDR3 length: 16 residues. The junction had 14 bases not matched to a gene; V was cut back by 4 bases and J by 4 bases. Some clones are missing from TCRdb's copy, which holds only in-frame ones; the method was immunoSEQ multiplex PCR. The sample carries tens of thousands of clones, roughly 80% recorded once. Here the sequenced sample was CD4+ or CD8+ T cells sorted from blood, taken in a trial of the OX40 agonist ivuxolimab. The sequence came from an adult with an advanced solid tumor such as melanoma, head and neck, liver or kidney cancer. The genes are TRBV9 and TRBJ2-7; the match to TRBD1 covers 7 bases. CDR3 sequence: CASSPREGAGVYEQYF. CDR3 nucleotides: TGTGCCAGCAGCCCTCGAGAGGGGGCCGGTGTGTACGAGCAGTACTTC.